The sequence of this T cell receptor (beta chain) was determined in a study of cytomegalovirus exposure and HLA in healthy donors. Study information: Findings of an earlier analysis included roughly 120 million unique TCR beta sequences from roughly 200 million T cells.

The CDR3 runs 15 residues. Trimming took off 4 bases at V and 3 bases at J, with 15 bases between the two ends. Per germline, CDR1 SGHAT and CDR2 FQNNGV. PCR primers comprised 60 Vbeta and 13 Jbeta primers. Libraries were prepared by immunoSEQ multiplex PCR; TCRdb keeps only in-frame clonotypes and omits some of them. The sample carries more than 130,000 clones, about 80% recorded once. This clone was counted many times. Its antigen is unidentified. Overall study findings and caveats: The authors assumed roughly uniform sequencing depth across donors for presence/absence analyses. The study dropped some indistinguishable V segments, TRBV6-2 and TRBV6-3 among them. A few chains linked to CMV were shown in vitro to be specific for CMV antigens.

The chain couples TRBV11-2 to TRBJ1-1; D ambiguous. The TCR originated in a man younger than 35 in good health and CMV-seronegative. Sequenced: PBMCs. The CDR3 DNA follows: TGTGCCAGCAGCTCCCCGGTGGAGGCGTACACTGAAGCTTTCTTT. Protein sequence: CASSSPVEAYTEAFF. The whole variable domain, filled in from reference TRBV11-2 and TRBJ1-1, reads EAGVAQSPRYKIIEKRQSVAFWCNPISGHATLYWYQQILGQGPKLLIQFQNNGVVDDSQLPKDRFSAERLKGVDSTLKIQPAKLEDSAVYLCASSSPVEAYTEAFFGQGTRLTVV.